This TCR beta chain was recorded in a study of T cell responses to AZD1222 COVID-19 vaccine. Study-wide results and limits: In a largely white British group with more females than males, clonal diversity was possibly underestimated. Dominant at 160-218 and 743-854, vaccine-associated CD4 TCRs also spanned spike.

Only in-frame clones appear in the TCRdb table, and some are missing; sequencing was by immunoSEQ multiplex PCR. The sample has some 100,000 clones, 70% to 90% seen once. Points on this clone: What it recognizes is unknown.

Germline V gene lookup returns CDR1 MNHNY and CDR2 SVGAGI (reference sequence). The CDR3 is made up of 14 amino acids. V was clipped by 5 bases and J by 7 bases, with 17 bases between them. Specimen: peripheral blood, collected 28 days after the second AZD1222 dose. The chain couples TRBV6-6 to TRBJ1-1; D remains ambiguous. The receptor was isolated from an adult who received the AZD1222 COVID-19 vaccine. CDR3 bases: TGTGCCAGCAGTACATCAAGGGCCTCAGGTGAAGCTTTCTTT. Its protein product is CASSTSRASGEAFF.